The T cell receptor (beta chain) described here comes from a study of T cell repertoires in cytomegalovirus infection. The overall study: Evidence of both CMV infection and a matching HLA type came from public TCR beta signatures.

V lost 8 bases to trimming and J lost 6 bases; unmatched junction nucleotides: 8. CDR3 length equals 14 residues. CDR1 and CDR2 (germline): SGHVS, FQNEAQ. Ten or more counts support this clonotype. Its cognate antigen is unknown. One entry per CDR3 protein, called by TCRdb with MiXCR from the reads. The data show about 740,000 distinct CDR3 sequences, roughly a third seen once. Regarding the study as a whole: Using cumulative public TCR beta family frequency, the authors identified those who carried CMV together with the relevant HLA.

This TCR was recovered from a human donor in good health (CMV status not recorded). Some clones in this sample may be carry-over from other donors' samples. This rearrangement joins TRBV7-8 to TRBJ2-3; 10 nucleotides align to TRBD1. The specimen sequenced was PBMCs. In DNA form, the CDR3 reads TGTGCCAGCCGAGTCGGGACAGGGGAGGATACGCAGTATTTT. The encoded protein is CASRVGTGEDTQYF.